This T cell receptor beta chain was obtained from a study of OX40 agonist ivuxolimab in advanced cancers. Study-level information: Dose-escalation subjects each had hepatocellular carcinoma, melanoma, renal cell or head and neck cancer.

The CDR3 has 15 residues. V dropped 2 bases and J dropped 0 bases, with 8 bases sitting between them. Germline V gene lookup returns CDR1 SGHAT and CDR2 FQNNGV. Here immunoSEQ multiplex PCR was the method, and the copy in TCRdb shows in-frame clones only, minus some. The table lists approximately 99,000 clones, 80% to 90% of them singletons. Source: CD4+ or CD8+ T cells sorted from blood, taken in a trial of the OX40 agonist ivuxolimab. The V call is TRBV11-2, the J call TRBJ1-3; D ambiguous. The TCR comes from an adult with an advanced solid tumor such as melanoma, head and neck, liver or kidney cancer. CDR3 protein: CASSLLGISGNTIYF. The CDR3 DNA follows: TGTGCCAGCAGCTTACTGGGAATCTCTGGAAACACCATATATTTT.